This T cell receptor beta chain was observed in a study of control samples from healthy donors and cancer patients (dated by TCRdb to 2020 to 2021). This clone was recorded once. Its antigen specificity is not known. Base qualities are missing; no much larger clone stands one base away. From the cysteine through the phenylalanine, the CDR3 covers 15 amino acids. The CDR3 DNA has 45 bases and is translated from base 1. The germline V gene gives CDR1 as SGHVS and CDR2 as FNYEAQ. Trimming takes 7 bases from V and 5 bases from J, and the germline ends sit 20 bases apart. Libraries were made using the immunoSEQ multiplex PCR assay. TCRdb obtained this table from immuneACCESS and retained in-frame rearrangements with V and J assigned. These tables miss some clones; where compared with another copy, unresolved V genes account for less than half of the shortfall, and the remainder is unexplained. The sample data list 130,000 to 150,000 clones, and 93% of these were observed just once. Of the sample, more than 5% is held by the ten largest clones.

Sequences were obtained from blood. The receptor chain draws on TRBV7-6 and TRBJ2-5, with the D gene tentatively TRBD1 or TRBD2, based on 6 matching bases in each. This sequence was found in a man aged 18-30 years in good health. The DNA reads TGTGCCAGCACCTATAGGGGGGAAAAAGGGGAGACCCAGTACTTC. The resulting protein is CASTYRGEKGETQYF.